A single sample is the source of the 27 T cell receptor beta chains below, sequenced in a study of post-analysis software for immune sequencing data. Their recognized antigens are unknown. Study results and caveats: Patients used roughly five TRBV segments, including TRBV5-6, TRBV5-1 and TRBV20-1, more often than controls.

Unique molecular identifiers tagged the TCR beta cDNA libraries. TCRdb redid the calling of the PCR reads with MiXCR, one entry per CDR3 protein. The sample includes about 170,000 distinct CDR3 sequences, 25% to 35% of them seen just once. The sequenced sample consisted of blood. The source of these receptors is a girl aged 10 to 17 with multiple sclerosis.

This clonotype was picked up a small number of times. The rearrangement links TRBV12-3 or TRBV12-4 to TRBJ1-5, with a weak D call TRBD1 (6 bases). V lost 4 bases to trimming and J lost 2 bases, with 15 bases between them. This CDR3 has 16 residues. The CDR3 reads CASSYPTGFGNQPQHF. The CDR3 region has the DNA TGTGCCAGCAGTTACCCCACAGGGTTTGGCAATCAGCCCCAGCATTTT.

There are many counts of this clonotype. The genes are TRBV25-1 and TRBJ1-2, with D unclear. V gave up 3 bases and J gave up 6 bases, with 20 bases separating them. CDR3 size: 16 residues. Germline V gene sequence: CDR1 MGHDK, CDR2 SYGVNS. The CDR3 reads CASSERWYRGLDGYTF. CDR3 DNA sequence: TGTGCCAGCAGTGAGCGTTGGTATCGGGGTTTAGATGGCTACACCTTC.

This clonotype was seen many times. This rearrangement joins TRBV7-8 to TRBJ2-5, with 10 bases matching TRBD2. The CDR3 sequence is 16 residues long. Trimming cost V 5 bases and J 9 bases; bases outside gene matches: 15. Looked up from germline, CDR1 is SGHVS and CDR2 is FQNEAQ. The CDR3 here is CASSPPTSGLPVSQYF. As DNA, the CDR3 is TGTGCCAGCAGCCCCCCGACTAGCGGGCTGCCAGTGTCCCAGTACTTC.

This chain joins TRBV12-3 or TRBV12-4 and TRBJ2-7; D uncertain. V was shortened by 3 bases and J by 2 bases, with 14 bases between the two germline ends. This CDR3 contains 15 residues. CDR3 amino acids: CASSFSRQVAYEQYF. As DNA, the CDR3 is TGTGCCAGCAGTTTTTCCCGGCAGGTCGCCTACGAGCAGTACTTC.

CDR3 nucleotides: TGTGCCAGCAGCTCGGAGGGACTCGCCAATGAGCAGTTCTTC. It encodes CASSSEGLANEQFF. The chain joins TRBV7-9 to TRBJ2-1; possibly TRBD2 for D (6 bases). The CDR3 has 14 residues. Germline V gene sequence: CDR1 SEHNR, CDR2 FQNEAQ (reference sequence). The V end lost 4 bases, the J end lost 6 bases, and 13 bases lay between the germline ends.

This clonotype was counted many times. This rearrangement joins TRBV3-1 to TRBJ2-7; D perhaps matches TRBD1 (7 bases). Looked up from germline, CDR1 is LGHDT and CDR2 is YNNKEL (reference sequence). This CDR3 contains 15 residues. Trimming removed 5 bases from V and 0 bases from J, with 14 bases in between. CDR3 nucleotides: TGTGCCAGCAGCTTATCAGGGGGGAGCTCCTACGAGCAGTACTTC. Protein sequence: CASSLSGGSSYEQYF.

This clonotype was seen more than once but under ten times. This chain's CDR3 is CASSLTLRGWNTEAFF. As DNA, the CDR3 is TGTGCCAGCAGCTTAACCCTCCGGGGGTGGAACACTGAAGCTTTCTTT. The chain combines TRBV7-2 with TRBJ1-1, with D possibly TRBD1 on 5 matching bases. There are 16 residues in the CDR3. Per germline, CDR1 SGHTA and CDR2 FQGNSA. V lost 2 bases, J lost 1 base, and 14 bases lay in between.

J is TRBJ1-5 and V is TRBV28; no clear D gene. The CDR3 runs 15 residues. Trimming shortened V by 3 bases and J by 15 bases, and 24 bases separated the two germline ends. Germline loops: CDR1 MDHEN, CDR2 SYDVKM. DNA of the CDR3: TGTGCCAGCAGTTTGGTAGGAGAGCCCCCCCTCCCACGGCATTTT. Protein sequence: CASSLVGEPPLPRHF.

In its sample, this clonotype was seen many times. CDR3 region: CSASGGPLNIQYF. The CDR3 DNA follows: TGCAGTGCATCGGGGGGGCCGCTAAACATTCAGTACTTC. The rearrangement uses TRBV20-1 and TRBJ2-4; 8 nucleotides agree with TRBD2. V was pared by 6 bases and J by 6 bases, with 7 bases of the junction left unmatched. The CDR3 covers 13 residues. The germline V gene has CDR1 DFQATT and CDR2 SNEGSKA (reference sequence).

The chain joins TRBV25-1 to TRBJ2-7; no firm D call. V shed 5 bases and J shed 3 bases, with 5 bases lying between them. CDR1 is MGHDK and CDR2 is SYGVNS in the germline V gene. The CDR3 length is 11 residues. DNA of the CDR3: TGTGCCAGCAGTACCTTCTACGAGCAGTACTTC. It is translated as CASSTFYEQYF.

Concerning this clonotype: This may come from a read error, since a much larger clone is one base off. V and J are TRBV5-4 and TRBJ2-7, with D possibly being TRBD1 or TRBD2 (5 bases each). The V gene lost 0 bases and the J gene lost 7 bases, with 17 bases spanning the gap. The CDR3 is made up of 15 amino acids. Germline V gene sequence: CDR1 SGHNT, CDR2 YYREEE (reference sequence). CDR3 DNA sequence: TGTGCCAGCAGCTTGGGATCTGGGGGTGGTGAGGAGCAGTACTTC. It yields the protein CASSLGSGGGEEQYF. Full variable domain (missing parts from reference TRBV5-4 and TRBJ2-7): ETGVTQSPTHLIKTRGQQVTLRCSSQSGHNTVSWYQQALGQGPQFIFQYYREEENGRGNFPPRFSGLQFPNYSSELNVNALELDDSALYLCASSLGSGGGEEQYFGPGTRLTVT.

This clonotype was detected many times. The J gene is TRBJ2-7, the V gene TRBV20-1, with TRBD2 matching 8 bases. Per the germline V gene, CDR1 is DFQATT and CDR2 is SNEGSKA (reference sequence). The CDR3 runs 15 residues. V trimming: 0 bases; J trimming: 0 bases; junction bases outside the gene matches: 4. The CDR3 here is CSAREVTSGSYEQYF. CDR3 nucleotides: TGCAGTGCTAGAGAGGTCACTAGCGGCTCCTACGAGCAGTACTTC.

This clonotype was picked up one time. This chain connects TRBV29-1 to TRBJ1-2; no definite D call. Germline V CDR1 and CDR2: SQVTM, ANQGSEA. V was trimmed by 0 bases and J by 3 bases, leaving 20 bases between them. The CDR3 has 17 amino acids. This chain's CDR3 is CSVEDTAQAGNDYGYTF. The CDR3 nucleotides are TGCAGCGTTGAAGATACGGCCCAAGCTGGGAATGACTATGGCTACACCTTC. Supplemented by reference TRBV29-1 and TRBJ1-2, the full variable domain reads SAVISQKPSRDICQRGTSLTIQCQVDSQVTMMFWYRQQPGQSLTLIATANQGSEATYESGFVIDKFPISRPNLTFSTLTVSNMSPEDSSIYLCSVEDTAQAGNDYGYTFGSGTRLTVV.

This rearrangement joins TRBV15 to TRBJ1-1; perhaps TRBD1 as D (6 bases). Germline V CDR1 and CDR2: LNHNV, YYDKDF (reference sequence). The CDR3 sequence is 13 residues long. V was shortened by 3 bases and J by 5 bases, with 10 bases between the two germline ends. CDR3 nucleotide sequence: TGTGCCACCAGCAGGAGGGGGAATACTGAAGCTTTCTTT. It specifies CATSRRGNTEAFF.

The sample holds many counts of this clonotype. The chain uses TRBV29-1 and TRBJ2-3; perhaps TRBD2 as D (5 bases). This CDR3 spans 15 amino acids. The V end lost 7 bases, the J end lost 2 bases, and 19 bases lay between the germline ends. Germline lookup yields CDR1 SQVTM and CDR2 ANQGSEA. CDR3 sequence (DNA): TGCAGCGCCGCCGGTGGAGGACTGCCCACAGATACGCAGTATTTT. Translating gives CSAAGGGLPTDTQYF.

This clonotype occurred a few times. The chain has TRBV28 and TRBJ2-7; D is undetermined. This CDR3 has 16 amino acids. Per the germline V gene, CDR1 is MDHEN and CDR2 is SYDVKM. V lost 5 bases, J lost 5 bases, and 22 bases lay in between. This CDR3 reads CASSAPVDFPSDEQYF. DNA of the CDR3: TGTGCCAGCAGTGCTCCGGTTGATTTCCCATCCGACGAGCAGTACTTC.

This sequence joins TRBV15 and TRBJ1-6; the D is unclear. The CDR3 is made up of 16 amino acids. Germline V gene lookup returns CDR1 LNHNV and CDR2 YYDKDF (reference sequence). Trimming stripped 5 bases from V and 4 bases from J, with 15 bases between. CDR3 in DNA: TGTGCCACCAGCTCGCGCCCGCCCGCGTATAATTCACCCCTCCACTTT. Protein sequence: CATSSRPPAYNSPLHF.

This clonotype appeared a few times. The chain combines TRBV6-5 with TRBJ2-6, with D uncertain. There are 16 residues in the CDR3. V was shortened by 3 bases and J by 0 bases, with 9 bases between the two germline ends. CDR1 is MNHEY and CDR2 is SVGAGI in the germline V gene. The CDR3 region has the DNA TGTGCCAGCAGTTATTCGGTCCTCTCTGGGGCCAACGTCCTGACTTTC. It specifies CASSYSVLSGANVLTF.

This clonotype occurred a few times. V is TRBV3-1 and J is TRBJ2-7, with D perhaps being TRBD1 or TRBD2 (5 bases each). Germline assignment: CDR1 LGHDT and CDR2 YNNKEL (reference sequence). CDR3 length: 12 amino acids. Trimming pared 4 bases from V and 5 bases from J, leaving 9 bases between. The CDR3: CASSPWGNEQYF. The CDR3 DNA sequence: TGTGCCAGCAGCCCGTGGGGGAACGAGCAGTACTTC.

The chain has TRBV7-9 and TRBJ1-4, with 9 bases lining up with TRBD1. There are 16 residues in the CDR3. V was clipped by 2 bases and J by 8 bases; unmatched bases: 9. Germline V gene data show CDR1 as SEHNR and CDR2 as FQNEAQ (reference sequence). The CDR3 protein is CASSLTGTGLREKLFF. For the CDR3, the DNA is TGTGCCAGCAGCTTAACAGGGACAGGGCTCCGCGAAAAACTGTTTTTT.

This clonotype appeared many times. The chain has TRBV5-1 and TRBJ2-7; 9 bases agree with TRBD1. The CDR3 spans 17 residues. From germline, CDR1 is SGHRS and CDR2 YFSETQ. V was pared by 4 bases and J by 4 bases, with 15 bases of the junction left unmatched. CDR3 protein: CASSKGQGSGSLYEQYF. The CDR3 nucleotides read TGCGCCAGCAGCAAAGGACAGGGGAGCGGATCGCTATACGAGCAGTACTTC.

Concerning this clonotype itself: With a much larger clone just one base away, this may be a read error. V gene TRBV12-3 or TRBV12-4 combines with J gene TRBJ2-3; 8 bases line up with TRBD2. The CDR3 spans 15 residues. The CDR3 loop reads CASSLTSALPDAQYF. As DNA, the CDR3 is TGTGCCAGCAGTCTGACTAGCGCATTACCAGATGCGCAGTATTTT.

This clonotype was detected a few times. The V and J genes are TRBV4-2 and TRBJ1-5; TRBD1 is a possible D gene (5 bases). Germline loops: CDR1 LGHNA, CDR2 YNFKEQ. The CDR3 is 16 amino acids. V lost 0 bases and J 6 bases, leaving 15 bases between the germline ends. The CDR3 region has the DNA TGTGCCAGCAGCCAAGACTTCTATCCTCAGGGTCAGCCCCAGCATTTT. Its translation is CASSQDFYPQGQPQHF.

This clonotype has at least ten counts. A read error may account for a junction end that differs from germline. The rearrangement uses TRBV7-7 and TRBJ2-5, with D possibly being TRBD2 (6 bases). The CDR3 has 15 residues. The germline gives CDR1 SSHAT, CDR2 FNYEAQ (reference sequence). CDR3 residues: CASSPTGGVEETQYF. The CDR3 DNA reads as TGTGCTAGCAGCCCCACCGGAGGGGTGGAAGAGACCCAGTACTTC.

The genes are TRBV19 and TRBJ2-1, with D perhaps matching TRBD1 or TRBD2 (7 bases each). CDR1 LNHDA and CDR2 SQIVND come from the germline V gene (reference sequence). CDR3 size: 15 residues. Deletions cut 7 bases from V and 6 bases from J, with 19 bases between. CDR3 sequence reads: CASIGNRGGTNEQFF. CDR3 coding DNA: TGTGCCAGTATTGGGAACAGGGGAGGGACCAATGAGCAGTTCTTC.

V is TRBV5-1 and J is TRBJ1-1, with D uncertain. Between the trimmed V and J ends, which lost 4 bases and 8 bases, there was a span of 12 bases. This CDR3 contains 12 residues. Germline CDR1 is SGHRS and CDR2 is YFSETQ. CDR3: CASSLLPGEAFF. CDR3 DNA sequence: TGCGCCAGCAGCCTCTTACCTGGAGAAGCTTTCTTT.

This clonotype came up a few times. The chain has TRBV11-1 and TRBJ2-1; 14 bases are shared with TRBD2. Germline-derived CDR1 and CDR2 are SGHAT and FQDESV (reference sequence). The CDR3 has 15 amino acids. V gave up 8 bases and J gave up 9 bases; unmatched junction bases: 9. Written as DNA, the CDR3 is TGTGCCAGCCGCCGGGGACTAGCGGGAGACGGTGAGCAGTTCTTC. Protein sequence: CASRRGLAGDGEQFF.